Below, 14 T cell receptor beta chains from the same sample are listed, as sequenced in a study of blood T cell repertoires in COVID-19. Libraries were prepared by immunoSEQ multiplex PCR; TCRdb keeps only in-frame clonotypes and omits some of them. Of 100,000 to 150,000 clones listed, 70% to 90% are singletons. The sequencing sample was made of peripheral blood. These receptors were taken from a woman of 80 years or more with acute or convalescent COVID-19.

The chain carries TRBV5-1 and TRBJ2-3, with TRBD1 matching over 8 bases. In germline, CDR1 is SGHRS, CDR2 YFSETQ. V dropped 4 bases and J dropped 1; count of bases not matched to a gene: 5. The CDR3 contains 15 residues. CDR3 residues: CASSPGQGGTDTQYF. As DNA, the CDR3 is TGCGCCAGCAGCCCTGGACAGGGTGGCACAGATACGCAGTATTTT.

This clone showed up just a few times. The chain has TRBV5-6 and TRBJ1-6, with D tentatively TRBD1 (5 bases). This CDR3 region has 18 residues. Trimming shortened V by 4 bases and J by 0 bases, and 17 bases separated the two germline ends. Germline CDR1 is SGHDT and CDR2 is YYEEEE. The CDR3 bases are TGTGCCAGCAGCCCTTCGGGAGGGGCGAACTCCTATAATTCACCCCTCCACTTT. Translation: CASSPSGGANSYNSPLHF.

The rearrangement joins TRBV5-1 to TRBJ2-5; the D gene is possibly TRBD1 (5 bases). The CDR3 runs to 15 residues. Germline CDR1 reads SGHRS; CDR2 reads YFSETQ. The germline V and J ends were trimmed by 3 bases and 5 bases, with 17 bases remaining between them. CDR3: CASSSTTRDRETQYF. The CDR3 DNA sequence: TGCGCCAGCAGCTCAACAACCAGGGATAGGGAGACCCAGTACTTC.

The gene calls are TRBV10-3 and TRBJ1-1, with D perhaps matching TRBD1 (5 bases). Trimming stripped 5 bases from V and 2 bases from J, with 15 bases between. In germline, CDR1 is ENHRY, CDR2 SYGVKD. This CDR3 has 15 amino acids. The CDR3 DNA sequence: TGTGCCATCAGTCCTACTCCTCAGGGTAACACTGAAGCTTTCTTT. Amino acids: CAISPTPQGNTEAFF.

This rearrangement joins TRBV24-1 to TRBJ1-2; 9 nucleotides agree with TRBD1. The junction had 5 bases not matched to a gene; V was cut back by 2 bases and J by 8 bases. The CDR3 extends over 14 amino acids. Germline CDR1 KGHDR, CDR2 SFDVKD. CDR3: CATSDSDRGGGYTF. CDR3 nucleotide sequence: TGTGCCACCAGTGATTCGGACAGGGGAGGCGGCTACACCTTC.

The chain links TRBV5-4 to TRBJ2-3, with 8 bases lining up with TRBD2. The CDR3 sequence is 16 residues long. The germline CDR1 and CDR2 sequences are SGHNT and YYREEE (reference sequence). V was pared by 2 bases and J by 0 bases, with 5 bases of the junction left unmatched. This chain's CDR3 is CASSFRLALSTDTQYF. CDR3 sequence (DNA): TGTGCCAGCAGCTTCCGACTAGCGCTAAGCACAGATACGCAGTATTTT.

This rearrangement joins TRBV7-9 to TRBJ1-4, with a tentative D call TRBD1 (6 bases). This CDR3 comprises 15 residues. Germline V gene lookup returns CDR1 SEHNR and CDR2 FQNEAQ (reference sequence). V was pared by 5 bases and J by 6 bases, with 16 bases between. Written as DNA, the CDR3 is TGTGCCAGCAGCGCACTCGGGGGGGCAGATGAAAAACTGTTTTTT. It encodes CASSALGGADEKLFF. Using reference TRBV7-9 and TRBJ1-4 for the parts outside the CDR3, the full variable domain is DTGVSQNPRHKITKRGQNVTFRCDPISEHNRLYWYRQTLGQGPEFLTYFQNEAQLEKSRLLSDRFSAERPKGSFSTLEIQRTEQGDSAMYLCASSALGGADEKLFFGSGTQLSVL.

This chain uses TRBV20-1 with TRBJ1-2; 7 bases fit TRBD1. The CDR3 runs 11 residues. Germline V gene data show CDR1 as DFQATT and CDR2 as SNEGSKA (reference sequence). The V gene end was trimmed by 3 bases and the J gene end by 12 bases; junction bases not matched to a gene: 7. The CDR3 DNA sequence: TGCAGTGCTAGGATAGGGGGCCAGAACACCTTC. It encodes CSARIGGQNTF.

Turning to this clone: Additional DNA sequences in this sample encode the identical CDR3. The chain recombines TRBV7-9 with TRBJ1-5, with a weak D call TRBD1 (6 bases). CDR1 is SEHNR and CDR2 is FQNEAQ in the germline V gene (reference sequence). The CDR3 spans 14 residues. The V gene lost 5 bases and the J gene lost 4 bases, with 12 bases spanning the gap. This chain's CDR3 is CASSLQGSNQPQHF. Written as DNA, the CDR3 is TGTGCCAGCAGCCTACAGGGTTCAAATCAGCCCCAGCATTTT.

In its sample, this clone was seen a few times. J is TRBJ1-1 and V is TRBV20-1; 7 bases are a match to TRBD1. V was pared by 3 bases and J by 6 bases, with 13 bases of the junction left unmatched. Germline V gene lookup returns CDR1 DFQATT and CDR2 SNEGSKA (reference sequence). The CDR3 loop spans 15 amino acids. CDR3 in amino acids: CSASRSGTAVPEAFF. The CDR3 DNA follows: TGCAGTGCTAGTCGCTCCGGGACAGCTGTTCCTGAAGCTTTCTTT.

The chain is built from TRBV9 and TRBJ2-1, with 11 bases identical to TRBD2. This CDR3 has 12 residues. Germline V gives CDR1 SGDLS, CDR2 YYNGEE. Trimming took 4 bases from V and 15 from J; bases not matched to a gene: 6. CDR3 nucleotides: TGTGCCAGCAGCCTAAGACTAGCGGGGTCGTTCTTC. Its protein is CASSLRLAGSFF.

The chain combines TRBV12-5 with TRBJ1-1; TRBD1 agrees at 8 bases. This CDR3 has 16 residues. V lost 0 bases and J lost 11; bases outside the gene matches: 14. CDR1 and CDR2 from the germline V gene are LGHNT and FRNRAP. The CDR3 DNA reads TGTGCTAGTGGTTTGGTAATCGGGACAGGCACCTTTGGGGCTTTCTTT. This gives the protein CASGLVIGTGTFGAFF. The full variable domain, in which reference TRBV12-5 and TRBJ1-1 provide the parts outside the CDR3, is DARVTQTPRHKVTEMGQEVTMRCQPILGHNTVFWYRQTMMQGLELLAYFRNRAPLDDSGMPKDRFSAEMPDATLATLKIQPSEPRDSAVYFCASGLVIGTGTFGAFFGQGTRLTVV.

The genes are TRBV28 and TRBJ1-2; D is unresolved. V dropped 4 bases and J dropped 3 bases, with 9 bases sitting between them. CDR3 size: 13 residues. Per germline, CDR1 MDHEN and CDR2 SYDVKM. CDR3 protein: CASSSGLYYGYTF. In nucleotides, the CDR3 is TGTGCCAGCAGTTCAGGACTGTACTATGGCTACACCTTC.

The J gene is TRBJ1-1, the V gene TRBV11-3, with D perhaps matching TRBD1 (5 bases). This CDR3 region has 13 residues. The germline V and J ends were trimmed by 6 bases and 2 bases, with 10 bases remaining between them. Germline loops: CDR1 SGHNT, CDR2 YENEEA. The CDR3 sequence is CASSQGINTEAFF. CDR3 DNA sequence: TGTGCCAGCAGTCAGGGTATTAACACTGAAGCTTTCTTT.